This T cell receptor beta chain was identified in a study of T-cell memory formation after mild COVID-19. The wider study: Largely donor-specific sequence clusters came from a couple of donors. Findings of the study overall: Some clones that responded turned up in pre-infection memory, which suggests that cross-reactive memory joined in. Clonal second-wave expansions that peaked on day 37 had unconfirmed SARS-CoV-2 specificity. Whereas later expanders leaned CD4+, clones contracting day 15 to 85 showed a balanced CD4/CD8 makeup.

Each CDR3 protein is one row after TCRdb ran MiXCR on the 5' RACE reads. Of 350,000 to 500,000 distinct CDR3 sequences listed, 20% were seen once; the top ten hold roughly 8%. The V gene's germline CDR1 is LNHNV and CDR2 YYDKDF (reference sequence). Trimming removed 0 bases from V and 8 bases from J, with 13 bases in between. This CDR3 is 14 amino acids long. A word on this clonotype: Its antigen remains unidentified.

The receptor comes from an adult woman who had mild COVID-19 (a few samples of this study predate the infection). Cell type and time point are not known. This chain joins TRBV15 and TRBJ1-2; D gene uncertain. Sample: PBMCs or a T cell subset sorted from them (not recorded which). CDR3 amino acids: CATSRDRGSTGYTF. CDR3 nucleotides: TGTGCCACCAGCAGAGATCGAGGGAGTACGGGCTACACCTTC. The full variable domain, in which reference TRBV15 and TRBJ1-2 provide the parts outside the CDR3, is DAMVIQNPRYQVTQFGKPVTLSCSQTLNHNVMYWYQQKSSQAPKLLFHYYDKDFNNEADTPDNFQSRRPNTSFCFLDIRSPGLGDTAMYLCATSRDRGSTGYTFGSGTRLTVV.